Listed below are T cell receptor beta chains from one sample, sequenced in a study of T-cell reconstitution after alpha-beta-depleted transplantation in children. Each CDR3 protein is one row after TCRdb ran MiXCR on the PCR reads. The table has over 150,000 distinct CDR3 sequences, about 6.4% seen once; the top ten hold roughly 3%. This material consisted of PBMCs from the stem cell graft donor, taken from the stem cell graft. These receptors were obtained from a human donor who donated a stem cell graft to a child with Wiskott-Aldrich syndrome. CDR3s include the opening cysteine and the closing phenylalanine or tryptophan. Fields, in order: J gene, D gene, V gene, clone size, CDR3 length, CDR3 DNA, CDR3 protein. D genes are given only for firm matches. Clone size, where shown, is once, few, many, or a class for clones that have expanded.

J gene: TRBJ1-5
D gene: .
V gene: TRBV24-1
clone size: many
CDR3 length: 14
CDR3 DNA: TGTGCCACCAGTGGAGGGGGTCTCGGGCAGCCCCAGCATTTT
CDR3 protein: CATSGGGLGQPQHF

J gene: TRBJ1-5
D gene: TRBD1
V gene: TRBV20-1
clone size: many
CDR3 length: 15
CDR3 DNA: TGCAGTGCTACACACACCTGGACAGGGGGTCAGCCCCAGCATTTT
CDR3 protein: CSATHTWTGGQPQHF

J gene: TRBJ2-7
D gene: TRBD1
V gene: TRBV18
clone size: many
CDR3 length: 15
CDR3 DNA: TGTGCCAGCTCACCAGGGGGACAGGGATTCTACGAGCAGTACTTC
CDR3 protein: CASSPGGQGFYEQYF

J gene: TRBJ2-4
D gene: .
V gene: TRBV28
clone size: many
CDR3 length: 14
CDR3 DNA: TGTGCCAGCAGTAGCGTAGGCGCCAAAAACATTCAGTACTTC
CDR3 protein: CASSSVGAKNIQYF

J gene: TRBJ2-5
D gene: TRBD2
V gene: TRBV18
clone size: many
CDR3 length: 16
CDR3 DNA: TGTGCCAGCTCATCCTCTAGCGGGGAATTTCAAGAGACCCAGTACTTC
CDR3 protein: CASSSSSGEFQETQYF

J gene: TRBJ1-6
D gene: .
V gene: TRBV29-1
clone size: .
CDR3 length: 13
CDR3 DNA: TGCAGCGACCAAATTCTGGCGTTTTCACCCCTCCACTTT
CDR3 protein: CSDQILAFSPLHF

J gene: TRBJ2-2
D gene: TRBD1
V gene: TRBV6-1
clone size: many
CDR3 length: 16
CDR3 DNA: TGTGCCAGCAGACGTCCGGGACAGGGTAACACCGGGGAGCTGTTTTTT
CDR3 protein: CASRRPGQGNTGELFF

J gene: TRBJ2-1
D gene: .
V gene: TRBV29-1
clone size: many
CDR3 length: 15
CDR3 DNA: TGCAGCGTTAGAGGCAGCCAGAGGGGGTACAATGAGCAGTTCTTC
CDR3 protein: CSVRGSQRGYNEQFF

J gene: TRBJ2-2
D gene: TRBD1
V gene: TRBV6-2/TRBV6-3
clone size: many
CDR3 length: 16
CDR3 DNA: TGTGCCAGCAGTTACGGAGACAGGGGCTACACCGGGGAGCTGTTTTTT
CDR3 protein: CASSYGDRGYTGELFF

J gene: TRBJ1-2
D gene: .
V gene: TRBV6-1
clone size: many
CDR3 length: 15
CDR3 DNA: TGTGCCAGCAGTGAGCTACCCCGGACGGAATATGGCTACACCTTC
CDR3 protein: CASSELPRTEYGYTF

J gene: TRBJ2-1
D gene: TRBD2
V gene: TRBV9
clone size: .
CDR3 length: 15
CDR3 DNA: TGTGCCAGCAGCGTAGGACTAGCCGGGGACAATGAGCAGTTCTTC
CDR3 protein: CASSVGLAGDNEQFF

J gene: TRBJ2-4
D gene: .
V gene: TRBV7-2
clone size: many
CDR3 length: 15
CDR3 DNA: TGTGCCAGCAGCTTAGTTCTGGCAGCCAAAAACATTCAGTACTTC
CDR3 protein: CASSLVLAAKNIQYF

J gene: TRBJ1-4
D gene: TRBD1
V gene: TRBV27
clone size: many
CDR3 length: 15
CDR3 DNA: TGTGCCAGCAGGCTAAACAGGGGACCGTCGGAAAAACTGTTTTTT
CDR3 protein: CASRLNRGPSEKLFF

J gene: TRBJ2-1
D gene: .
V gene: TRBV20-1
clone size: many
CDR3 length: 15
CDR3 DNA: TGCAGTGCGACGTCCCCGAGCGAAGCTTACAATGAGCAGTTCTTC
CDR3 protein: CSATSPSEAYNEQFF

J gene: TRBJ2-3
D gene: .
V gene: TRBV3-1
clone size: .
CDR3 length: 16
CDR3 DNA: TGTGCCAGCAGCCTTCAGACAGGTGGGGCTGGAGATACGCAGTATTTT
CDR3 protein: CASSLQTGGAGDTQYF

J gene: TRBJ2-3
D gene: .
V gene: TRBV2
clone size: .
CDR3 length: 14
CDR3 DNA: TGTGCCAGCAGTCGAAGGCCTAGCACAGATACGCAGTATTTT
CDR3 protein: CASSRRPSTDTQYF

J gene: TRBJ2-7
D gene: .
V gene: TRBV20-1
clone size: many
CDR3 length: 16
CDR3 DNA: TGCAGTGCTAGAGATATCGGGGGGCCCGCCTTCTACGAGCAGTACTTC
CDR3 protein: CSARDIGGPAFYEQYF

J gene: TRBJ1-1
D gene: TRBD1
V gene: TRBV10-3
clone size: many
CDR3 length: 16
CDR3 DNA: TGTGCCATCAGTGAAGGGGACAGGGGTCGTGACCCTGAAGCTTTCTTT
CDR3 protein: CAISEGDRGRDPEAFF

J gene: TRBJ1-1
D gene: .
V gene: TRBV5-1
clone size: many
CDR3 length: 15
CDR3 DNA: TGCGCCAGCAGCTTGGAATCAGCGGGGAACACTGAAGCTTTCTTT
CDR3 protein: CASSLESAGNTEAFF

J gene: TRBJ2-7
D gene: TRBD1
V gene: TRBV4-3
clone size: many
CDR3 length: 15
CDR3 DNA: TGCGCCAGCAGCCGTTCGACAGGGACCTCCTACGAGCAGTACTTC
CDR3 protein: CASSRSTGTSYEQYF

J gene: TRBJ1-6
D gene: .
V gene: TRBV12-3/TRBV12-4
clone size: many
CDR3 length: 14
CDR3 DNA: TGTGCCAGCAGTTTGGGAGGACCGAATTCACCCCTCCACTTT
CDR3 protein: CASSLGGPNSPLHF

J gene: TRBJ2-1
D gene: TRBD1
V gene: TRBV7-2
clone size: .
CDR3 length: 15
CDR3 DNA: TGTGCCAGCAGCTCCCGGGACAGGGGCCCAGGGGAGCAGTTCTTC
CDR3 protein: CASSSRDRGPGEQFF

J gene: TRBJ2-7
D gene: .
V gene: TRBV20-1
clone size: few
CDR3 length: 14
CDR3 DNA: TGCAGTGCTCACCCCGTTGGAGGGGCCTACGAGCAGTACTTC
CDR3 protein: CSAHPVGGAYEQYF

J gene: TRBJ2-3
D gene: .
V gene: TRBV12-3/TRBV12-4
clone size: many
CDR3 length: 15
CDR3 DNA: TGTGCCAGCAGCCCCGGGGCCGGGGGCACAGATACGCAGTATTTT
CDR3 protein: CASSPGAGGTDTQYF

J gene: TRBJ2-1
D gene: .
V gene: TRBV20-1
clone size: many
CDR3 length: 12
CDR3 DNA: TGCAGTGCCGGGGACCCCTACAATGAGCAGTTCTTC
CDR3 protein: CSAGDPYNEQFF

J gene: TRBJ2-3
D gene: .
V gene: TRBV27
clone size: .
CDR3 length: 15
CDR3 DNA: TGTGCCAGCAGTTTTGTGAGAGGGGGGACAGATACGCAGTATTTT
CDR3 protein: CASSFVRGGTDTQYF

J gene: TRBJ2-3
D gene: .
V gene: TRBV12-3/TRBV12-4
clone size: many
CDR3 length: 16
CDR3 DNA: TGTGCCAGCAGTTTAGGTGGACTAATTTCCACAGATACGCAGTATTTT
CDR3 protein: CASSLGGLISTDTQYF

J gene: TRBJ2-7
D gene: .
V gene: TRBV5-5
clone size: .
CDR3 length: 13
CDR3 DNA: TGTGCCAGCAGCCCGGATCTCCCCTACGAGCAGTACTTC
CDR3 protein: CASSPDLPYEQYF